A selection of T cell receptor beta chains follows, all from one sample in a study of tumor and adjacent non-tumor tissue in lung cancer. Via MiXCR, TCRdb re-called the multiplex PCR reads, giving one row per CDR3 protein. The table lists 68,000 or so distinct CDR3 sequences, roughly 60% of them singletons. Specimen: lung tumor tissue. The receptors stem from a man aged 45 to 65 with non-small cell lung cancer. Each CDR3 is given with its conserved first and last residue. D genes are given only for firm matches. Part of the rows lack a size; the others show once, few, many or a class for expanded clones.

j_call | d_call | clone_size | v_call | cdr3_nt | cdr3_aa
TRBJ2-7 | . | . | TRBV7-8 | TGTGCCGGTAGCCTGGGGACTTTTGCCTACGAGCAGTACTTC | CAGSLGTFAYEQYF
TRBJ2-2 | . | once | TRBV10-2 | TGCGCCAGTTGTGTGATCCTTGATGGGGAGCTGTTTTTT | CASCVILDGELFF
TRBJ2-3 | . | many | TRBV6-5 | TGTGCCAGCAGTTACTCGAGTTTTAGGGGGGCCGGGAATACGCAGTATTTT | CASSYSSFRGAGNTQYF
TRBJ2-1 | . | . | TRBV11-2 | TGTGCCAGCAGTTCCCGGACTCCCACCGATCAGTTCTTC | CASSSRTPTDQFF
TRBJ2-7 | . | . | TRBV7-9 | TGTGCCAGCAGCTCAACAGACTACGAGCAGTACTTC | CASSSTDYEQYF
TRBJ2-5 | . | . | TRBV20-1 | TGCAGTGCTCCCCCCGGACAGTGCGCGCAAGAGACCCAGTACTTC | CSAPPGQCAQETQYF
TRBJ2-5 | . | . | TRBV2 | TGTGCCAGCAGTGAAGAGGCGGGTTTGGAGACCCAGTACTTC | CASSEEAGLETQYF
TRBJ2-7 | . | . | TRBV6-1 | TGTGCCAGCAGTGCACGGGAATTGTACGAGCGGTACTTC | CASSARELYERYF
TRBJ2-1 | . | few | TRBV11-2 | TGTGCCAGCAGCTTTGGGAGGCGACACGGTGAGCAGTTCTTC | CASSFGRRHGEQFF
TRBJ1-2 | . | . | TRBV6-5 | TGTGCCAGCAGTTCCGCTGGGGCGTCTGGCTACACCTTC | CASSSAGASGYTF